The text below deals with one TCR beta chain. Every donor contributed approximately 10 milliliters of peripheral blood by blood draw. Extracted total RNA amounted to at least 5.5 micrograms for each sample. The data were obtained in a study of blood T cells in healthy people across ages. CDR3 size: 16 residues. V was cut by 2 bases and J by 2 bases, with 13 bases left in between. Per the germline V gene, CDR1 is SGHTA and CDR2 is FQGNSA. A J-beta primer mix and a sample-barcoded 5' primer were used in a second PCR of roughly 7 to 12 cycles. One entry per CDR3 protein, called by TCRdb with MiXCR from the 5' RACE reads. The table records around 1,900,000 distinct CDR3 sequences, 35% to 50% of them present only once.

Sequenced sample: blood. The receptor comes from a human donor in good health. The chain combines TRBV7-2 with TRBJ2-1; D unresolved. CDR3 sequence reads: CASSLNAQSPYNEQFF. The CDR3 DNA sequence: TGTGCCAGCAGCTTAAACGCTCAGAGCCCCTACAATGAGCAGTTCTTC.